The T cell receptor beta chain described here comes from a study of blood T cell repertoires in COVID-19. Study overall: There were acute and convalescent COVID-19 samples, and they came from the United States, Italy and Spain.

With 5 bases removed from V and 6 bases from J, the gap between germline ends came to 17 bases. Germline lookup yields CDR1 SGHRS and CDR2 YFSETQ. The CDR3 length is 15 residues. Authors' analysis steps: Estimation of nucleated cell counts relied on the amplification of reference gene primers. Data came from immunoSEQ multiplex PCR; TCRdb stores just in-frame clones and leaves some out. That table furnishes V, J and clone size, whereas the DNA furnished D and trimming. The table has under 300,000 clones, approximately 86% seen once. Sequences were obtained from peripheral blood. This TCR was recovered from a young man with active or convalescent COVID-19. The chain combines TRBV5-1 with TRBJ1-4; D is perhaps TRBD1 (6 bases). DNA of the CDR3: TGCGCCAGCAGACGTACCGGGACACCAGATGAAAAACTGTTTTTT. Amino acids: CASRRTGTPDEKLFF.